These 5 T cell receptor beta chains share one sample of origin, sequenced in a study of beta chain features in type 1 diabetes (dated by TCRdb to 2017 to 2018). What the study reported, not specific to this receptor: A moderate but significant shortening of TCRB CDR3 length was observed in type 1 diabetes patients in all four CD4+ subsets.

For these receptors, no antigen is known. Libraries were prepared through the immunoSEQ multiplex PCR assay. The entire isolated RNA was reverse transcribed using the High Capacity cDNA Reverse Transcription Kit, and thus expressed TCRB transcripts were sequenced. Held by TCRdb, this immuneACCESS table contains in-frame sequences only and omits some clones. Under half of the omission traces to an unresolved V gene where checked; the cause of the rest is unknown. The sample has tens of thousands of clones on record, 35% to 50% of them singletons. Of the sample, approximately 1.4% is held by the ten largest clones. Sequencing was done on a sample of Tregs from blood. The cell subset or site label corresponds to: regulatory CD4+ T cells. The receptors come from a man aged 30 to 45 with type 1 diabetes.

V and J are TRBV10-3 and TRBJ2-6, with D maybe TRBD1 (5 bases). The CDR3 extends over 16 amino acids. V was pared by 4 bases and J by 4 bases, with 14 bases between. CDR1 is ENHRY, CDR2 SYGVKD, per germline. In nucleotides, the CDR3 is TGTGCCATCAGTGCACAACAGGCTCTCGGGGCCAACGTCCTGACTTTC. This codes for CAISAQQALGANVLTF.

The chain carries TRBV19 and TRBJ2-2; possible D gene TRBD2, 6 bases. V was cut by 5 bases and J by 4 bases, with 14 bases left in between. The CDR3 totals 15 residues. Germline lookup yields CDR1 LNHDA and CDR2 SQIVND (reference sequence). Here the CDR3 DNA reads TGTGCCAGTAGTGCTTGGAGGGCCGGCACCGGGGAGCTGTTTTTT. It encodes CASSAWRAGTGELFF.

V and J are TRBV16 and TRBJ2-7; 9 bases match TRBD1. The CDR3 runs to 14 residues. The V gene end was trimmed by 4 bases and the J gene end by 5 bases; junction bases not matched to a gene: 6. The germline V gene has CDR1 KGHSY and CDR2 FQNENV. The chain's CDR3 is CASSPRQGVHEQYF. CDR3 bases: TGTGCCAGCAGCCCCAGACAGGGGGTCCACGAGCAGTACTTC.

This clone occurred once. The J gene is TRBJ2-5, the V gene TRBV25-1; 7 nucleotides match TRBD2. Trimming at V came to 5 bases and at J to 5 bases, leaving 5 bases not matched to a gene. The CDR3 extends over 13 amino acids. Looked up from germline, CDR1 is MGHDK and CDR2 is SYGVNS. CDR3 in amino acids: CASSLRGGETQYF. CDR3 bases: TGTGCCAGCAGTCTTAGGGGAGGGGAGACCCAGTACTTC.

This clone turned up a few times. This chain links TRBV5-1 with TRBJ1-1; D is unresolved. The CDR3 has 15 residues. V lost 4 bases and J lost 1, with 14 bases in between. The germline V gene has CDR1 SGHRS and CDR2 YFSETQ. CDR3: CASSPGSGANTEAFF. CDR3 nucleotide sequence: TGCGCCAGCAGCCCCGGTTCAGGTGCGAACACTGAAGCTTTCTTT.